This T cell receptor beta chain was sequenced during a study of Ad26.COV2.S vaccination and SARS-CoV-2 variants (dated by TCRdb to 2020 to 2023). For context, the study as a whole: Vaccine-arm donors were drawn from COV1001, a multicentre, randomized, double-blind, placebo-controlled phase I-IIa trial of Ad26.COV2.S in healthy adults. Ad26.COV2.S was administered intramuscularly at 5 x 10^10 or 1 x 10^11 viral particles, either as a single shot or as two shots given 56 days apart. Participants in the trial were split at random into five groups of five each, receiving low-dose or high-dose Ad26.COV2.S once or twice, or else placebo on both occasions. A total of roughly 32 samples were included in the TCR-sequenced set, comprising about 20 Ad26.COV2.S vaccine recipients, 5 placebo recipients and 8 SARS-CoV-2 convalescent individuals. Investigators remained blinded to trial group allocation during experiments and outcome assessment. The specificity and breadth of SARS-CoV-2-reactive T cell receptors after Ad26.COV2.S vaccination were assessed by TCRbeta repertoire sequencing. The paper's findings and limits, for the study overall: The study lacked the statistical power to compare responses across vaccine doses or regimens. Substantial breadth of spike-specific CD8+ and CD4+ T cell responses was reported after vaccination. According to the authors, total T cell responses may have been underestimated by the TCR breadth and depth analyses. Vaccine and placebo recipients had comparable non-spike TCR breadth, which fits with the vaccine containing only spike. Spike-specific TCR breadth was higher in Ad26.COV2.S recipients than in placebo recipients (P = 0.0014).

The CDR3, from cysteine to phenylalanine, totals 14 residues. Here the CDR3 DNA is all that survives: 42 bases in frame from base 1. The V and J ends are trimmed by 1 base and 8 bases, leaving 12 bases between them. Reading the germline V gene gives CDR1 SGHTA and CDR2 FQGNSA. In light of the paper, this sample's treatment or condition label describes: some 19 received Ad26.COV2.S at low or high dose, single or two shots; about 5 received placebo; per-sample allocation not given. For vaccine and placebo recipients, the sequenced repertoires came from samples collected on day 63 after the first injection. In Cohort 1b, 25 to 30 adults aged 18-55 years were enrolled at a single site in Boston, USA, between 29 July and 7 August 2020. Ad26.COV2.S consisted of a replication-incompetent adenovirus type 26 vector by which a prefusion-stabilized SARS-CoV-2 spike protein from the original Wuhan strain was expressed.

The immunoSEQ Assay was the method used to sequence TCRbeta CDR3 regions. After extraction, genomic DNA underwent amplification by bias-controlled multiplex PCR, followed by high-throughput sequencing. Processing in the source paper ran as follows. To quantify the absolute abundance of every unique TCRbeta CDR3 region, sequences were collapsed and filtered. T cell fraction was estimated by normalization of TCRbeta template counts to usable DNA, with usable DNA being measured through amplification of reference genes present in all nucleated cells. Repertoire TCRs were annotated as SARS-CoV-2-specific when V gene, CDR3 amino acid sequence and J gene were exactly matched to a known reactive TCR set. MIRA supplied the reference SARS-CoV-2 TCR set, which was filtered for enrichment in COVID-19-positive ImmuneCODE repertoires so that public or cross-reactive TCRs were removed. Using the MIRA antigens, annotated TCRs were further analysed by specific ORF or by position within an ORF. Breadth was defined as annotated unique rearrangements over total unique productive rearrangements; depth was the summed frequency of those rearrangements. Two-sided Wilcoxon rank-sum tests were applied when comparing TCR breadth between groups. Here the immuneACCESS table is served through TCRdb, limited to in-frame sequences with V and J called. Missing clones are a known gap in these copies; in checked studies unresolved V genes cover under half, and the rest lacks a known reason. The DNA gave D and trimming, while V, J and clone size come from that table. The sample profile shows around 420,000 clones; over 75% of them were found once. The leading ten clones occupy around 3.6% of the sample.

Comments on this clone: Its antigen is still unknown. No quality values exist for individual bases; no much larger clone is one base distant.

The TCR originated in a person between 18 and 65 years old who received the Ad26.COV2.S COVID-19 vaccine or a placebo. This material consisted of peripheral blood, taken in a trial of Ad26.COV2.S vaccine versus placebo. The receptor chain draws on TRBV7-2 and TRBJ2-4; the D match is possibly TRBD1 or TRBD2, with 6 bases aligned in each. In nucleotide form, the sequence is TGTGCCAGCAGCTTAGATACGGGGGCGGACATTCAGTACTTC. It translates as CASSLDTGADIQYF.